This TCR beta chain is from a study of shared T cell receptors in the human thymus. Data came from immunoSEQ multiplex PCR; TCRdb stores just in-frame clones and leaves some out. This sample has 640,000 or so clones; approximately 87% occur once, and the top ten carry roughly 0.0089%. The ends lost 6 bases at V and 7 bases at J; junction bases unmatched: 5. This CDR3 region has 13 residues. Germline V gene sequence: CDR1 WSHSY, CDR2 SAAADI. A further study also used this sample, focusing on human thymus T cells. From that second work: During corrective heart surgery, resections were taken, and the thymus tissue came from them. Related research examined unrelated individuals and reported that their thymic repertoires overlapped highly.

What was sequenced was thymocytes. This sequence was found in a boy under two years old with a congenital heart defect. V and J are TRBV10-2 and TRBJ1-5, with 8 nucleotides matching TRBD1. This CDR3 is CASSRQGRQPQHF. In DNA form, the CDR3 reads TGCGCCAGCAGCCGACAGGGGAGACAGCCCCAGCATTTT.